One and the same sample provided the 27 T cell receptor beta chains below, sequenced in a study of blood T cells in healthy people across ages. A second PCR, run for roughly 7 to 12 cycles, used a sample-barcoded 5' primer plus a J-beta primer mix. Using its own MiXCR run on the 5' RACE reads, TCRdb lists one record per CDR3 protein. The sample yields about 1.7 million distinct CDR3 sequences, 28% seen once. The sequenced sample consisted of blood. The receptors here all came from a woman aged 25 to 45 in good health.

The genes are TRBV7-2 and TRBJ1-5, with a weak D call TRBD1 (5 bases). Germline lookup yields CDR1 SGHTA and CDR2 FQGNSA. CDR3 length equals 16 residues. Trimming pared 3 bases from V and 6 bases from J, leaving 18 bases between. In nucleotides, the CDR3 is TGTGCCAGCAGCTTCCTGGGGGGACGGAGGGGTCAGCCCCAGCATTTT. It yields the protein CASSFLGGRRGQPQHF.

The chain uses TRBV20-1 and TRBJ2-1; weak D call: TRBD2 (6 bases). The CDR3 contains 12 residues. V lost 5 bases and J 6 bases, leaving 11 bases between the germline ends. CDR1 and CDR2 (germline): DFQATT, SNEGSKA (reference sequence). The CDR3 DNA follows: TGCAGTGCTGGACTAACTAGCAATGAGCAGTTCTTC. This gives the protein CSAGLTSNEQFF.

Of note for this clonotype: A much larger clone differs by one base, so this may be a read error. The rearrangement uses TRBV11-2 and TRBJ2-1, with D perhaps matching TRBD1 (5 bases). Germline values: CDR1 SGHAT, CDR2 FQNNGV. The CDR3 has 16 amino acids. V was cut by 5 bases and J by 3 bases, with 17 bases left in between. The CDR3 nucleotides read TGTGCCAGCAGCCCTCCTTGGGGCGGCCACTACAATGAGCAGTTCTTC. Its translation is CASSPPWGGHYNEQFF.

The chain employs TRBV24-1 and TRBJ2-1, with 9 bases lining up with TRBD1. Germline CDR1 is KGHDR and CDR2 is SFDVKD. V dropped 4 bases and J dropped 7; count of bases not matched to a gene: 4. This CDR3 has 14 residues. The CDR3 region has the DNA TGTGCCACCAGTGACCCACAGGGGGCAAATGAGCAGTTCTTC. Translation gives CATSDPQGANEQFF.

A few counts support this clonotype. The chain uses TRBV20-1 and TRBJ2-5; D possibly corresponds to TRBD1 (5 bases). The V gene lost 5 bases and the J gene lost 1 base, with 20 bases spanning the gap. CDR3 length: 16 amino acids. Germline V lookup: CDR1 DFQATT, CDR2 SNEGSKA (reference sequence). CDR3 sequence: CSAATDSPLPQETQYF. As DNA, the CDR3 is TGCAGTGCTGCGACTGACAGTCCCTTACCCCAAGAGACCCAGTACTTC.

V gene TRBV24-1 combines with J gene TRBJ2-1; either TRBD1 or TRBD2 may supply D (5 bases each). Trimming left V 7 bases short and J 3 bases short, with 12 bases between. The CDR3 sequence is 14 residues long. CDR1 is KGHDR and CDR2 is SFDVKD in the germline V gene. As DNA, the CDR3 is TGTGCCACCAGGGATACAGGACTCTACAATGAGCAGTTCTTC. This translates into CATRDTGLYNEQFF.

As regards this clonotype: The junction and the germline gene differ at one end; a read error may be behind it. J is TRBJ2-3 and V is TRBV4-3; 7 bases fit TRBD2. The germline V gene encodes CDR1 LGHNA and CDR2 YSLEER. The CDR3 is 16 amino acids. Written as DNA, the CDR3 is TGCACCAGCAGCCAACGTACGGGAGGATTCATAGATACGCAGTATTTT. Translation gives CTSSQRTGGFIDTQYF.

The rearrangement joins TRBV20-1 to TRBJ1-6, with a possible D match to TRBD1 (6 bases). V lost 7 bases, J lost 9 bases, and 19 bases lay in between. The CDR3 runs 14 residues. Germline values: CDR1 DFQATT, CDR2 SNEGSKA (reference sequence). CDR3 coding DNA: TGCAGTGTCCCGAGGAGGGAGGGGGGTTCACCCCTCCACTTT. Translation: CSVPRREGGSPLHF.

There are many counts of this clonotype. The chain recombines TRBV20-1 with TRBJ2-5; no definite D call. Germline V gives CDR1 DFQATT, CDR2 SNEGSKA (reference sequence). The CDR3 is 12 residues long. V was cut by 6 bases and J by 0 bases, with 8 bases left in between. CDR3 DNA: TGCAGTGCCAGACAAGACCAAGAGACCCAGTACTTC. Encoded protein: CSARQDQETQYF.

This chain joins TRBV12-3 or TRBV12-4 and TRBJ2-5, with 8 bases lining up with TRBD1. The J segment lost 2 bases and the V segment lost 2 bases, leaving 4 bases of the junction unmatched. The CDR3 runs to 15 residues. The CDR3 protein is CASSLRTGWQETQYF. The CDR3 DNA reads TGTGCCAGCAGTTTAAGGACAGGGTGGCAAGAGACCCAGTACTTC.

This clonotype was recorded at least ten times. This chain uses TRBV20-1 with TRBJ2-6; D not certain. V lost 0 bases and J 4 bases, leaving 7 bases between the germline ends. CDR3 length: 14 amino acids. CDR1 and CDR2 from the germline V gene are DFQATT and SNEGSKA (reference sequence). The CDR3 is CSAREHTGANVLTF. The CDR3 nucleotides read TGCAGTGCTAGAGAACATACCGGGGCCAACGTCCTGACTTTC.

The CDR3 DNA reads TGTGCCAGCAGCCAAGTCCCAGACGAGCAGTACTTC. Protein sequence: CASSQVPDEQYF. The genes are TRBV4-2 and TRBJ2-5; D is unclear. The end of the DNA fits TRBJ2-7 better, so the J call may be wrong. This CDR3 region has 12 residues. Germline V gene lookup returns CDR1 LGHNA and CDR2 YNFKEQ.

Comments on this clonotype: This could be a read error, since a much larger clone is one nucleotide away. CDR3 bases: TGTGCCAGCAGCCGCCGCATGGAGACCCGGTACTTC. Protein product: CASSRRMETRYF. The V and J genes are TRBV7-2 and TRBJ2-5; D unclear. CDR1 is SGHTA, CDR2 FQGNSA, per germline. This CDR3 has 12 amino acids.

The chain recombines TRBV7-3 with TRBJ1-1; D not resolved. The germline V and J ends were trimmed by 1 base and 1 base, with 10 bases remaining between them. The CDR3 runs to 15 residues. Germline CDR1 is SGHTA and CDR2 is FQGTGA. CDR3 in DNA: TGTGCCAGCAGCTTAATAGGTGGATCGAACACTGAAGCTTTCTTT. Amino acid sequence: CASSLIGGSNTEAFF.

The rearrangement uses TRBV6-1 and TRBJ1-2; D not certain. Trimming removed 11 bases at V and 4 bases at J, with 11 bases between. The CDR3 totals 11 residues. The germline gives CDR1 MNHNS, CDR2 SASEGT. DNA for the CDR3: TGTGCCGCAGGACCAATCTATGGCTACACCTTC. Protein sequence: CAAGPIYGYTF.

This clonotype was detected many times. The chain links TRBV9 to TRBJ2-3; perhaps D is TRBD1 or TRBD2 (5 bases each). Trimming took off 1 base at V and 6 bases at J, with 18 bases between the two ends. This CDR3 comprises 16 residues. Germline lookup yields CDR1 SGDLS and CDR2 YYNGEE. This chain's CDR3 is CASSVRIGGDADTQYF. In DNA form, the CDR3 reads TGTGCCAGCAGCGTACGGATCGGTGGGGACGCGGATACGCAGTATTTT.

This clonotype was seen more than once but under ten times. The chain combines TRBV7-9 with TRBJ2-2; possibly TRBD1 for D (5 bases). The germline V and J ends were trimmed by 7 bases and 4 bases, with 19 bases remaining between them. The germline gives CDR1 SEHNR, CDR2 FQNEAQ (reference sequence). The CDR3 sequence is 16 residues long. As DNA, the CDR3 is TGTGCCAGCACCCGATTAGGCAGGGAAAGCACCGGGGAGCTGTTTTTT. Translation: CASTRLGRESTGELFF.

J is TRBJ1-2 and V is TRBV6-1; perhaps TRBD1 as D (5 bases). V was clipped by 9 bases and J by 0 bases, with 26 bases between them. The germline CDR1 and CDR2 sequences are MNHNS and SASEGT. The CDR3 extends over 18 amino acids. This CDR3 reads CASSSGFPLRQPNYGYTF. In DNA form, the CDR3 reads TGTGCCAGTTCATCTGGCTTCCCCCTCAGACAGCCTAACTATGGCTACACCTTC.

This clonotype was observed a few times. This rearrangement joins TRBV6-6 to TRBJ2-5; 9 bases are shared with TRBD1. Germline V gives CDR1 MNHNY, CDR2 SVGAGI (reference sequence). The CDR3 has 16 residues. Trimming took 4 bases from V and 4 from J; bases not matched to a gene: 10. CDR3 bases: TGTGCCAGCAGTTGGGGGGATACGACAGGGGGAGAGACCCAGTACTTC. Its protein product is CASSWGDTTGGETQYF.

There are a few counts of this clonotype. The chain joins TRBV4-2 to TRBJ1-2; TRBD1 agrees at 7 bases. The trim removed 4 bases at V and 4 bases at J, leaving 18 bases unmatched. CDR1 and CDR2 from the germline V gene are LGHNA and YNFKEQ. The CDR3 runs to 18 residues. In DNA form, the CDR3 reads TGTGCCAGCAGCCTGGAGCGAACACAGGGGCCCCAACCCTATGGCTACACCTTC. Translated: CASSLERTQGPQPYGYTF.

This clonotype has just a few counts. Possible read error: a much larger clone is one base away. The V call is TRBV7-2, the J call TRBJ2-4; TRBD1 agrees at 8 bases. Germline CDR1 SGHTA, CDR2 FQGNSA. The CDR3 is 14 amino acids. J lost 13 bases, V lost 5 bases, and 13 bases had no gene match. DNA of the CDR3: TGTGCCAGCAGCCGGGACAGGCAGACTATGAAGCAGTACTTC. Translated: CASSRDRQTMKQYF.

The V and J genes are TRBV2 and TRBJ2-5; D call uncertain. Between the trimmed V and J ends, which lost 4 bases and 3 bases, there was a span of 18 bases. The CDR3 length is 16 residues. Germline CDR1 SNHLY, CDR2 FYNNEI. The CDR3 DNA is TGTGCCAGCAGTGCGTCGCGTAGCACTTTAGAAGAGACCCAGTACTTC. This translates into CASSASRSTLEETQYF. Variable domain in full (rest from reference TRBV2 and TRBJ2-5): EPEVTQTPSHQVTQMGQEVILRCVPISNHLYFYWYRQILGQKVEFLVSFYNNEISEKSEIFDDQFSVERPDGSNFTLKIRSTKLEDSAMYFCASSASRSTLEETQYFGPGTRLLVL.

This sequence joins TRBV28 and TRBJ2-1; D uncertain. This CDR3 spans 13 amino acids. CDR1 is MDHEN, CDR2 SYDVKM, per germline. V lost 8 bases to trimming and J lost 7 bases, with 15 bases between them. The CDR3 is CASGIQVRNEQFF. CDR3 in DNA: TGTGCCAGCGGGATTCAAGTCAGGAATGAGCAGTTCTTC.

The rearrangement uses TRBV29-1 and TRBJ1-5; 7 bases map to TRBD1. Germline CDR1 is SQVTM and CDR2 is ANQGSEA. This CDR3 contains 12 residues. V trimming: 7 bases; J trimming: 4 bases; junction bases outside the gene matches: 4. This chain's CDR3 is CSAQGTNQPQHF. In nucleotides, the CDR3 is TGCAGCGCACAGGGGACTAATCAGCCCCAGCATTTT.

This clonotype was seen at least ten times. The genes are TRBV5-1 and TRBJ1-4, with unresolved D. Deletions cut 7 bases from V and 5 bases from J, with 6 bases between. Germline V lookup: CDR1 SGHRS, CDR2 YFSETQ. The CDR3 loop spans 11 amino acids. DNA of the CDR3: TGCGCCAGCCGGAAGAATGAAAAACTGTTTTTT. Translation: CASRKNEKLFF. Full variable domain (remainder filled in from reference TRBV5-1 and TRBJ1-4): KAGVTQTPRYLIKTRGQQVTLSCSPISGHRSVSWYQQTPGQGLQFLFEYFSETQRNKGNFPGRFSGRQFSNSRSEMNVSTLELGDSALYLCASRKNEKLFFGSGTQLSVL.

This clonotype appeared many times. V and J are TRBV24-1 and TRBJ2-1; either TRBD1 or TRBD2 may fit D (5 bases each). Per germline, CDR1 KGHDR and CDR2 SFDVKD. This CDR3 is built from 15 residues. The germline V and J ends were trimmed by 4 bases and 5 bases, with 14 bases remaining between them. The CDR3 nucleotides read TGTGCCACCAGTGACAACCGGGACGGCAACAATGAGCAGTTCTTC. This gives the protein CATSDNRDGNNEQFF.

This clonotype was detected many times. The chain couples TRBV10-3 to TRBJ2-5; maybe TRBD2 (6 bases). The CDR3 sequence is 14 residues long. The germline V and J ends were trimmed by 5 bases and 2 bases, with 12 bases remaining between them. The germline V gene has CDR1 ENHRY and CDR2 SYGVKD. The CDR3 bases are TGTGCCATCAGTAACACGGGGAGGCAAGAGACCCAGTACTTC. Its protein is CAISNTGRQETQYF.